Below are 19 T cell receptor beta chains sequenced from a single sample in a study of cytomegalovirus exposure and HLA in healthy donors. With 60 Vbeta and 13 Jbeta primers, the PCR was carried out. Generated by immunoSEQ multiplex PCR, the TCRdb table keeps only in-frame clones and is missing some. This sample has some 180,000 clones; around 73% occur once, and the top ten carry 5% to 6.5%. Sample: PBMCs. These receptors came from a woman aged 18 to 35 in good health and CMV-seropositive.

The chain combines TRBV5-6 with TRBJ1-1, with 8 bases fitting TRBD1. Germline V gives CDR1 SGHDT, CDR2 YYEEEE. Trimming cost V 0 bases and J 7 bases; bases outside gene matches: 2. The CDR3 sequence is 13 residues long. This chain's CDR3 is CASSLAGGGEAFF. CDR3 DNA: TGTGCCAGCAGCTTGGCAGGGGGCGGTGAAGCTTTCTTT.

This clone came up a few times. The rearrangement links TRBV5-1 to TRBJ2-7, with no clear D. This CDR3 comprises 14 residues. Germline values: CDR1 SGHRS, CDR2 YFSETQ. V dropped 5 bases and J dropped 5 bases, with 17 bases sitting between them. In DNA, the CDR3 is TGCGCCAGCAGGAACCCCCCTCGCGAAGACGAGCAGTACTTC. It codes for CASRNPPREDEQYF.

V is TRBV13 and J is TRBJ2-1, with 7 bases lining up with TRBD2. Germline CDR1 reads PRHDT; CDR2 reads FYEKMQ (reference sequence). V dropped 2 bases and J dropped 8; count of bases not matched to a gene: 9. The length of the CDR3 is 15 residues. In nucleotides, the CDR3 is TGTGCCAGCAGCTTAAGGAGCGGGACTGTGGATGAGCAGTTCTTC. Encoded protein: CASSLRSGTVDEQFF.

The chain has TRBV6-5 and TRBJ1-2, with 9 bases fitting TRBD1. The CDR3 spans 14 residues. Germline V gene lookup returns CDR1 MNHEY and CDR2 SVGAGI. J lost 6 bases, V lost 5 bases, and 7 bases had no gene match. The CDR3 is CASSKYRGPNGYTF. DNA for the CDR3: TGTGCCAGCAGTAAATACAGGGGGCCCAATGGCTACACCTTC.

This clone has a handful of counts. DNA of the CDR3: TGTGCCAGCAGCAGGGGGGGGCCCCAAGAGACCCAGTACTTC. This sequence encodes CASSRGGPQETQYF. This rearrangement joins TRBV7-2 to TRBJ2-5; D might be TRBD2 (7 bases). Per the germline V gene, CDR1 is SGHTA and CDR2 is FQGNSA. The CDR3 has 14 residues. The V end lost 5 bases, the J end lost 1 base, and 11 bases lay between the germline ends.

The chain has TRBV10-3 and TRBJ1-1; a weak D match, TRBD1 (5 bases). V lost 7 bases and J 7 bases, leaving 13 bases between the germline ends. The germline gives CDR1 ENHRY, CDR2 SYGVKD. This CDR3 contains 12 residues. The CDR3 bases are TGTGCCATCACAGAGGAAAGGGGTGAAGCTTTCTTT. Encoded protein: CAITEERGEAFF.

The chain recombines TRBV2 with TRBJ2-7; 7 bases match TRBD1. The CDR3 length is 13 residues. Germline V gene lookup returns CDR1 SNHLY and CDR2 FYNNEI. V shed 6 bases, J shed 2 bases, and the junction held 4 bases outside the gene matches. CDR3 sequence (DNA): TGTGCCAGCAGGACAGGGACCCCCTACGAGCAGTACTTC. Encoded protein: CASRTGTPYEQYF.

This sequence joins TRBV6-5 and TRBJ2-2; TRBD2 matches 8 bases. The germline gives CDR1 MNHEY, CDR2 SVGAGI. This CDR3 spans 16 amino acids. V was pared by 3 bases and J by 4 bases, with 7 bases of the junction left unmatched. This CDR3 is CASSYKPAGGTGELFF. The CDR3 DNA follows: TGTGCCAGCAGTTATAAACCTGCGGGGGGCACCGGGGAGCTGTTTTTT.

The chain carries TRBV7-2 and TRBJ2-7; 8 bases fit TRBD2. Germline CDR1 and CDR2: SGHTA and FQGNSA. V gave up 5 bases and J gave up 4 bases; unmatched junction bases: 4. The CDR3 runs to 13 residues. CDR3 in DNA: TGTGCCAGCAGCATGGGACTAGTATACGAGCAGTACTTC. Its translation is CASSMGLVYEQYF.

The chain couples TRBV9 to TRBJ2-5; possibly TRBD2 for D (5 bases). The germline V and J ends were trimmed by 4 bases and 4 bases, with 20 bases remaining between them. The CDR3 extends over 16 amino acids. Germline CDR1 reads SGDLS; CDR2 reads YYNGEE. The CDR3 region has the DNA TGTGCCAGCAGCCCTAGAGCGATCTGGGCGGGAGAGACCCAGTACTTC. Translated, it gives CASSPRAIWAGETQYF.

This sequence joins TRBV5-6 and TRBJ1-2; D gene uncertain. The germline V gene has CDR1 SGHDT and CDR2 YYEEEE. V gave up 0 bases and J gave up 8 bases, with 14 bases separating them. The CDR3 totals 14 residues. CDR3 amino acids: CASSLAGLPGGYTF. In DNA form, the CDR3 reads TGTGCCAGCAGCTTGGCAGGTCTCCCGGGGGGCTACACCTTC. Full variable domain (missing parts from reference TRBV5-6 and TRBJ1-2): DAGVTQSPTHLIKTRGQQVTLRCSPKSGHDTVSWYQQALGQGPQFIFQYYEEEERQRGNFPDRFSGHQFPNYSSELNVNALLLGDSALYLCASSLAGLPGGYTFGSGTRLTVV.

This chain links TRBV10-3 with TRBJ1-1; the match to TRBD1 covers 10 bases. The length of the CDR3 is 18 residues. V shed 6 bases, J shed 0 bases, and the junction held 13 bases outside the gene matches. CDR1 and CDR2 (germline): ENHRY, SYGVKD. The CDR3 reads CAISSPGTGANMNTEAFF. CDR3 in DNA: TGTGCCATCAGCTCTCCCGGGACAGGGGCCAACATGAACACTGAAGCTTTCTTT.

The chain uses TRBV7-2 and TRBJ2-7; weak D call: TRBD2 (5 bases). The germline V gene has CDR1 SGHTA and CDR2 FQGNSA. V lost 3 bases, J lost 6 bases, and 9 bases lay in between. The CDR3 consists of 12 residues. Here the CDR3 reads CASSLDLSEQYF. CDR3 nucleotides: TGTGCCAGCAGCTTGGACTTATCCGAGCAGTACTTC.

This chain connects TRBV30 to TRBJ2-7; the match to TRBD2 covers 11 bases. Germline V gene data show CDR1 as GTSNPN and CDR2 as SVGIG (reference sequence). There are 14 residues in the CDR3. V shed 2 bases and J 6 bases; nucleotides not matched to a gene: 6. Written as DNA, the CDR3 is TGTGCCTGGAGTAATAGCGGGGGGGTTCTCGAGCAGTACTTC. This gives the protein CAWSNSGGVLEQYF.

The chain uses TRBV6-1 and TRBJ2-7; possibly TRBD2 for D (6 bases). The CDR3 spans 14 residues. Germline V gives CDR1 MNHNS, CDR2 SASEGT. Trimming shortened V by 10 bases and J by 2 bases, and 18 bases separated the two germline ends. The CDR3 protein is CATYEGGGTYEQYF. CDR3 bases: TGTGCCACGTATGAGGGTGGAGGGACCTACGAGCAGTACTTC.

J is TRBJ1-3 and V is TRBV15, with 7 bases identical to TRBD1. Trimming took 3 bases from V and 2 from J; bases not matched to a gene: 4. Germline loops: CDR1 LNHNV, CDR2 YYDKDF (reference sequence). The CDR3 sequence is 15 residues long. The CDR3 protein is CATSREGQAGNTIYF. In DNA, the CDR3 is TGTGCCACCAGCAGGGAAGGACAGGCTGGAAACACCATATATTTT.

The CDR3 DNA reads as TGTGCCAGCAGCCAAGGGGGGACAGGGGGTTGGGACATTCAGTACTTC. Translated, it gives CASSQGGTGGWDIQYF. The rearrangement uses TRBV4-2 and TRBJ2-4; the match to TRBD1 covers 11 bases. Germline CDR1 and CDR2: LGHNA and YNFKEQ. The V and J ends lost 1 base and 8 bases, in that order; junction bases with no gene match: 7. There are 16 residues in the CDR3.

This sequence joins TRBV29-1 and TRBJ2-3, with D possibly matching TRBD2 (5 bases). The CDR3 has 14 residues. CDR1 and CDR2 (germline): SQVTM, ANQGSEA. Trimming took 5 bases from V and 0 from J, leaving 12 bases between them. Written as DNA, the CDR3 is TGCAGCGTTTTCCTGGAGGCTAGCACAGATACGCAGTATTTT. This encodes CSVFLEASTDTQYF.

CDR3 loop: CSVEVGTGANYEQYF. The CDR3 region has the DNA TGCAGCGTTGAAGTAGGGACAGGGGCCAACTACGAGCAGTACTTC. The chain carries TRBV29-1 and TRBJ2-7; the match to TRBD1 covers 10 bases. The ends lost 1 base at V and 3 bases at J; junction bases unmatched: 6. CDR3 size: 15 residues. Germline values: CDR1 SQVTM, CDR2 ANQGSEA.